Detailed here is one TCR beta chain. As yet, its antigen is unknown. After removal of 7 bases from V and 5 bases from J, the junction contained 5 bases not matched to a gene. This CDR3 region has 13 residues. The V gene's germline CDR1 is SNHLY and CDR2 FYNNEI. This sample was included in a study of OX40 agonist ivuxolimab in advanced cancers. Study conclusions and caveats: Mean expanded clone counts were higher in CD8+ than CD4+ T cells. People who partly responded at 0.1-3.0 mg/kg had some of the least clonal expansion seen. Specificity for antigen went undetermined in the expanded peripheral T cells. At doses 0.1 to 3.0 mg/kg, CD4+ and CD8+ clones expanded.

Some clones are missing from TCRdb's copy, which holds only in-frame ones; the method was immunoSEQ multiplex PCR. The sample consists of about 20,000 clones, 74% of them appearing once. The V call is TRBV2, the J call TRBJ2-7, with 10 bases fitting TRBD1. The sequences come from CD4+ or CD8+ T cells sorted from blood, collected in a trial of the OX40 agonist ivuxolimab. The receptor was isolated from an adult with an advanced solid tumor such as melanoma, head and neck, liver or kidney cancer. Here the CDR3 reads CASKGQGTNEQYF. The CDR3 nucleotides are TGTGCCAGCAAGGGACAGGGGACCAACGAGCAGTACTTC.